These T cell receptor beta chains were read from a single sample in a study of Ad26.COV2.S vaccination and SARS-CoV-2 variants. Here immunoSEQ multiplex PCR was the method, and the copy in TCRdb shows in-frame clones only, minus some. The repertoire consists of 440,000 or so clones, with about 92% occurring once and the leading ten covering around 4.2%. The source material was peripheral blood, sampled in a trial of Ad26.COV2.S vaccine versus placebo. Receptors were obtained from a person between 18 and 65 years old who received the Ad26.COV2.S COVID-19 vaccine or a placebo. The CDR3 runs from the conserved cysteine through the conserved F or W. Fields, in order: J gene, V gene, clone size, D gene, CDR3 protein, CDR3 DNA. A D gene is named only where the DNA matches it firmly. Not all rows give a size; the values are once, few, many and, for expanded clones, a class.

>TRBJ2-7|TRBV3-1/TRBV3-2|few|TRBD2
CASSQRVRLAGVTYEQYF
TGTGCCAGCAGCCAACGGGTTAGACTAGCGGGAGTCACCTACGAGCAGTACTTC
>TRBJ2-5|TRBV9|-|-
CASSVEAGTEETQYF
TGTGCCAGCAGCGTAGAGGCAGGGACGGAGGAGACCCAGTACTTC
>TRBJ1-2|TRBV7-9|-|TRBD1
CASSLPRQGRIGHYGYTF
TGTGCCAGCAGCTTACCCCGACAGGGCCGGATTGGTCACTATGGCTACACCTTC
>TRBJ2-7|TRBV28|-|-
CASSFRSNTLMYEQYF
TGTGCCAGCAGTTTCCGGAGCAACACCCTTATGTACGAGCAGTACTTC
>TRBJ2-5|TRBV7-2|few|-
CASSLGPGRPQETQYF
TGTGCCAGCAGCTTAGGCCCAGGGCGCCCTCAAGAGACCCAGTACTTC
>TRBJ2-6|TRBV6-6|-|-
CASSETVLGANVLTF
TGTGCCAGCAGCGAGACAGTCCTCGGGGCCAACGTCCTGACTTTC
>TRBJ2-7|TRBV29-1|-|-
CSVAQPSTYEQYF
TGCAGCGTCGCTCAGCCATCCACCTACGAGCAGTACTTC
>TRBJ2-1|TRBV6-5|-|-
CASSRYNEQFF
TGTGCCAGCAGCCGATACAATGAGCAGTTCTTC
>TRBJ1-5|TRBV11-2|-|-
CASSLDRGADQPQHF
TGTGCCAGCAGCTTAGATCGGGGGGCGGATCAGCCCCAGCATTTT
>TRBJ2-1|TRBV5-4|-|TRBD1
CASSLGQGLGNEQFF
TGTGCCAGCAGCTTGGGACAGGGCTTGGGCAATGAGCAGTTCTTC
>TRBJ2-1|TRBV7-8|-|TRBD2
CASSLTSGTHNEQFF
TGTGCCAGCAGCTTGACTAGCGGGACGCACAATGAGCAGTTCTTC
>TRBJ2-7|TRBV10-3|few|-
CAISGAGRGYEQYF
TGTGCCATCAGTGGGGCGGGTCGTGGGTACGAGCAGTACTTC
>TRBJ1-4|TRBV7-9|-|-
CASSPDTDLVF
TGTGCCAGCAGTCCGGACACGGACTTGGTTTTT
>TRBJ2-3|TRBV5-5|-|-
CASSPVNVGFVTDTQYF
TGTGCCAGCAGCCCGGTGAATGTTGGATTCGTCACAGATACGCAGTATTTT
>TRBJ2-7|TRBV16|-|TRBD1
CASSQPGQVPLGQYF
TGTGCCAGCAGCCAGCCGGGACAGGTACCCTTGGGGCAGTACTTC
>TRBJ2-5|TRBV27|-|-
CASSSYPPQETQYF
TGTGCCAGCAGCTCATACCCTCCCCAAGAGACCCAGTACTTC
>TRBJ1-3|TRBV4-1|-|-
CASSPPPWGAGNTIYF
TGCGCCAGCAGCCCCCCGCCCTGGGGGGCTGGAAACACCATATATTTT